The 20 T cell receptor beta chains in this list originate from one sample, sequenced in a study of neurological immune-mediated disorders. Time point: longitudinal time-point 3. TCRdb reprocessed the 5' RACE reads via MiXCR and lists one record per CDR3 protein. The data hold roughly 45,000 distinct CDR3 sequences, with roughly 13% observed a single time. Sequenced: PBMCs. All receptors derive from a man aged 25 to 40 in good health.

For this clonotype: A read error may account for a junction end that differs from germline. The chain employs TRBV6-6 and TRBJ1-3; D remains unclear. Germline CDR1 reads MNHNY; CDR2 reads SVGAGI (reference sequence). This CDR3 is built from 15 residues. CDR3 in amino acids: CASSYSTSSGNTIYF. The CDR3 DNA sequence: TGTGCCAGCAGTTACTCTACGAGCTCTGGAAACACCATATATTTC.

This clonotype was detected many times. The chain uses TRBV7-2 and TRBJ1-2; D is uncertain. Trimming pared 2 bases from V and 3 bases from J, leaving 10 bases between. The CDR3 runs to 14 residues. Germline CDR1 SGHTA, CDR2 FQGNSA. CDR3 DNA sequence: TGTGCCAGCAGCTTAAGGTCGCAGGACTATGGCTACACCTTC. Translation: CASSLRSQDYGYTF.

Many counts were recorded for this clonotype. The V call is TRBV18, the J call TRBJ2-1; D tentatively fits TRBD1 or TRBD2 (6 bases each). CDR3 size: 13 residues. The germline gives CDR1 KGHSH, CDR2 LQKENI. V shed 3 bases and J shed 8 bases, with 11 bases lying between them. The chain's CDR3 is CASSPGGLDEQFF. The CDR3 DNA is TGTGCCAGCTCACCGGGGGGCCTGGATGAGCAGTTCTTC.

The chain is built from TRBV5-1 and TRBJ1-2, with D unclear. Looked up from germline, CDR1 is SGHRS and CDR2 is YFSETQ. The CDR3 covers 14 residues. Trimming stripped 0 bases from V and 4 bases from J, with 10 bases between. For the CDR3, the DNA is TGCGCCAGCAGCTTGGAGGTCGGCGGCTATGGCTACACCTTC. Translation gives CASSLEVGGYGYTF.

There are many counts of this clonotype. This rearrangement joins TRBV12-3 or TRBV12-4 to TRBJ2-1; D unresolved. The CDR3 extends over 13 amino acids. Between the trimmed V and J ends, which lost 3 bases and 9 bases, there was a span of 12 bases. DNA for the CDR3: TGTGCCAGCAGTTTTGGTGCCACGGGTGAGCAGTTCTTC. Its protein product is CASSFGATGEQFF.

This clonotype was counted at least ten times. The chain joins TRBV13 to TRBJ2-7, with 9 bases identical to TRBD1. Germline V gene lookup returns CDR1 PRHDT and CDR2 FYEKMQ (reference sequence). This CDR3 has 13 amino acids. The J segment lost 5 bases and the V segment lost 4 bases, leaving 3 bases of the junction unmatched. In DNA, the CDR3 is TGTGCCAGCAGCTCGGACAGGGGCCACGAGCAGTACTTC. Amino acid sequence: CASSSDRGHEQYF.

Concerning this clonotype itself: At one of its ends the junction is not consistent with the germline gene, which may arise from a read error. CDR3 in DNA: TGTGCCGGCAGTTTGTTGGGAAGGGAGACCCAGTACTTC. Residues: CAGSLLGRETQYF. V gene TRBV28 combines with J gene TRBJ2-5; D uncertain. The CDR3 runs to 13 residues. Germline V lookup: CDR1 MDHEN, CDR2 SYDVKM.

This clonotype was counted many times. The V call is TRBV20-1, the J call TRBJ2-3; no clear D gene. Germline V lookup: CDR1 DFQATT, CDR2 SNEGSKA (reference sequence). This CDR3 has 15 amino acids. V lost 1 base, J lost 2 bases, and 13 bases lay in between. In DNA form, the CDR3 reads TGCAGTGCTAGAGCCCAGACAAGCTCCACAGATACGCAGTATTTT. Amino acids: CSARAQTSSTDTQYF.

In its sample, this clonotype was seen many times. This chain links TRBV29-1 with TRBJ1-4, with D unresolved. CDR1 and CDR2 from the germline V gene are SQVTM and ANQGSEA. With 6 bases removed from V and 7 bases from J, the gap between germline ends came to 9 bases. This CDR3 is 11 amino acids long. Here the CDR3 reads CSVSVIEKLFF. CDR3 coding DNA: TGCAGCGTCTCAGTGATTGAAAAACTGTTTTTT.

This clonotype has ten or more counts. Here the CDR3 DNA reads TGCGCCAGCAGCTGGACCGTGACTAGCGACTACGAGCAGTACTTC. As protein: CASSWTVTSDYEQYF. V gene TRBV5-1 combines with J gene TRBJ2-7, with 8 bases identical to TRBD2. V dropped 3 bases and J dropped 3; count of bases not matched to a gene: 8. Germline V gives CDR1 SGHRS, CDR2 YFSETQ. This CDR3 contains 15 residues. The whole variable domain, remainder taken from reference TRBV5-1 and TRBJ2-7, is KAGVTQTPRYLIKTRGQQVTLSCSPISGHRSVSWYQQTPGQGLQFLFEYFSETQRNKGNFPGRFSGRQFSNSRSEMNVSTLELGDSALYLCASSWTVTSDYEQYFGPGTRLTVT.

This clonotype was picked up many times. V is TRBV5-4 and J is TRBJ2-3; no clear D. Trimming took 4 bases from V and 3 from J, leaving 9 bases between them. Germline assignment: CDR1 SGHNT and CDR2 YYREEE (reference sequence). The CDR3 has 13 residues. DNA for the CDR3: TGTGCCAGCAGCCCCCAACTAACAGATACGCAGTATTTT. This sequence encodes CASSPQLTDTQYF.

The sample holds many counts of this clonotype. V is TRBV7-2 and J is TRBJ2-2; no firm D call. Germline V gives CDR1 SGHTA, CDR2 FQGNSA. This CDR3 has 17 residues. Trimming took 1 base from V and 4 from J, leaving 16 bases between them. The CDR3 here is CASSLVPPTGGTGELFF. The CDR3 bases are TGTGCCAGCAGCTTAGTTCCACCTACCGGCGGCACCGGGGAGCTGTTTTTT.

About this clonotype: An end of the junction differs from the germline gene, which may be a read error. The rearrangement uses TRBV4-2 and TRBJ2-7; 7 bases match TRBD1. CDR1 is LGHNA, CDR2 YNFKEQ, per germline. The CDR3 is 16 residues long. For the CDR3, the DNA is TGTGCCATCAGCCAACTACAGGGGTTCTACGCCTACGAGCAGTACTTC. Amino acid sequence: CAISQLQGFYAYEQYF.

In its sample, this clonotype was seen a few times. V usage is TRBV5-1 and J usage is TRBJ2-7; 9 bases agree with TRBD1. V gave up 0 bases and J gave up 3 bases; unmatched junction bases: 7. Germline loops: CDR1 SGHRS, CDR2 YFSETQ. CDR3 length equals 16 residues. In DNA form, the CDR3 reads TGCGCCAGCAGCTTGGCCTCGGGACAGGGAGTCTACGAGCAGTACTTC. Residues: CASSLASGQGVYEQYF.

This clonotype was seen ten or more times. The CDR3 region is CASSYDPGTDTQYF. CDR3 coding DNA: TGTGCCAGCAGCTATGACCCCGGGACAGATACGCAGTATTTT. This chain links TRBV9 with TRBJ2-3; D ambiguous. CDR3 length: 14 amino acids. Looked up from germline, CDR1 is SGDLS and CDR2 is YYNGEE. V lost 4 bases to trimming and J lost 3 bases, with 12 bases between them.

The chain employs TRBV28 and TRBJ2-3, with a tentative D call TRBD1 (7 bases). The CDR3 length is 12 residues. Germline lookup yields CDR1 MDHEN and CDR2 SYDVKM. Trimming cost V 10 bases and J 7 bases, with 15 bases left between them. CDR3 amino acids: CATNRGGYTQYF. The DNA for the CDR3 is TGTGCCACGAACAGGGGAGGATATACGCAGTATTTT.

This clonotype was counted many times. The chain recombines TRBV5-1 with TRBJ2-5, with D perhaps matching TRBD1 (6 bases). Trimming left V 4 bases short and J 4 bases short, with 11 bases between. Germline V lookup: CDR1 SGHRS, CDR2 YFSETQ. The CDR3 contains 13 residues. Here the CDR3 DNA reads TGCGCCAGCAGCGCACAGGGTGGAGAGACCCAGTACTTC. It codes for CASSAQGGETQYF.

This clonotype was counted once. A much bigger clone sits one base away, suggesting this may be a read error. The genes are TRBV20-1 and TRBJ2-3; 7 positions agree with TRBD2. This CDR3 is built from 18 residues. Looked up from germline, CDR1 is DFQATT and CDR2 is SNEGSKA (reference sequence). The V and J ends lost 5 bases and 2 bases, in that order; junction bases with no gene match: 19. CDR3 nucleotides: TGCAGTGCTGCTGGCGGGAGTGATGTGCCTGGTGTCACAGATACGCAGTATTTT. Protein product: CSAAGGSDVPGVTDTQYF.

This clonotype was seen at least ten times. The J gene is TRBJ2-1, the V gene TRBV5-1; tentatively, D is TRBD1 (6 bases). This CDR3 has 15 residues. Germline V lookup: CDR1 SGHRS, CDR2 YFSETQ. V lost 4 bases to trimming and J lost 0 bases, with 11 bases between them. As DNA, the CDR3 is TGCGCCAGCAGCAAGAGGACAGACTCCTACAATGAGCAGTTCTTC. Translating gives CASSKRTDSYNEQFF. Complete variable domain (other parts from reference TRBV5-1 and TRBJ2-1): KAGVTQTPRYLIKTRGQQVTLSCSPISGHRSVSWYQQTPGQGLQFLFEYFSETQRNKGNFPGRFSGRQFSNSRSEMNVSTLELGDSALYLCASSKRTDSYNEQFFGPGTRLTVL.

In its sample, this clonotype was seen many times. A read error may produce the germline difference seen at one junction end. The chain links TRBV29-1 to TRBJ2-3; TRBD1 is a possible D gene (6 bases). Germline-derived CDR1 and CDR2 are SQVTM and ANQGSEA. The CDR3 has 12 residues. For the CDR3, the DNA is TGCAGCGTACAACGACAGGCAGATATGCAGTATTTT. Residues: CSVQRQADMQYF.